This T cell receptor (beta chain) appears in the sequencing data of a study of blood T cell repertoires in COVID-19. Profiling relied on immunoSEQ multiplex PCR, and the TCRdb table lists in-frame clones only, not all of them. The profile shows roughly 37,000 clones, about 74% of them singletons. The CDR3 runs 15 residues. In germline, CDR1 is SGHRS, CDR2 YFSETQ. V gave up 4 bases and J gave up 3 bases, with 11 bases separating them. The chain links TRBV5-1 to TRBJ2-6; a weak D match, TRBD2 (5 bases). The sequence came from a man in his 60s with active COVID-19. Input material: peripheral blood. This CDR3 is CASSPPGIGANVLTF. The CDR3 coding sequence is TGCGCCAGCAGCCCCCCGGGGATTGGGGCCAACGTCCTGACTTTC. The full variable domain, completed using reference TRBV5-1 and TRBJ2-6, is KAGVTQTPRYLIKTRGQQVTLSCSPISGHRSVSWYQQTPGQGLQFLFEYFSETQRNKGNFPGRFSGRQFSNSRSEMNVSTLELGDSALYLCASSPPGIGANVLTFGAGSRLTVL.